This entry lists 13 T cell receptor beta chains sequenced from one sample in a study of cytomegalovirus exposure and HLA in healthy donors. The PCR had 60 Vbeta and 13 Jbeta primers. Clones were read by immunoSEQ multiplex PCR, and TCRdb kept only the in-frame ones, dropping some. The sample holds 150,000 or so clones; more than 70% are singletons and the top ten take 5.6%. Material: PBMCs. These receptors came from a woman aged 40-49 years in good health and CMV-seropositive.

This chain connects TRBV6-5 to TRBJ1-5; D might be TRBD1 (5 bases). The CDR3 is 13 amino acids. V was pared by 4 bases and J by 1 base, with 5 bases between. Per the germline V gene, CDR1 is MNHEY and CDR2 is SVGAGI. CDR3 sequence (DNA): TGTGCCAGCAGTTGGGGCAGCAATCAGCCCCAGCATTTT. It translates to CASSWGSNQPQHF.

V gene TRBV9 combines with J gene TRBJ2-1; TRBD2 agrees at 9 bases. J gave up 1 base and V 0 bases, and 8 bases lay outside the gene matches. The CDR3 runs to 18 residues. Per germline, CDR1 SGDLS and CDR2 YYNGEE. CDR3 protein: CASSVGNSGRVSYNEQFF. CDR3 bases: TGTGCCAGCAGCGTAGGCAATAGCGGGAGAGTGTCCTACAATGAGCAGTTCTTC.

The chain uses TRBV9 and TRBJ2-5, with 8 bases aligning to TRBD2. V shed 6 bases and J 5 bases; nucleotides not matched to a gene: 6. Germline loops: CDR1 SGDLS, CDR2 YYNGEE. There are 13 residues in the CDR3. The CDR3 DNA reads as TGTGCCAGCACTCGAGCGGGAGAGGAGACCCAGTACTTC. Its protein product is CASTRAGEETQYF.

The chain uses TRBV7-2 and TRBJ2-3, with TRBD1 as a possible D gene (6 bases). Per the germline V gene, CDR1 is SGHTA and CDR2 is FQGNSA. CDR3 length: 13 amino acids. With 6 bases removed from V and 0 bases from J, the gap between germline ends came to 7 bases. The CDR3 region is CASRQGSTDTQYF. CDR3 DNA sequence: TGTGCCAGCAGACAGGGTAGCACAGATACGCAGTATTTT.

This clone was observed a few times. The CDR3 DNA follows: TGTGCCAGCAGCCAGGTGACGGGGACACCTAATCAGCCCCAGCATTTT. The encoded protein is CASSQVTGTPNQPQHF. V and J are TRBV4-2 and TRBJ1-5; D is possibly TRBD1 (6 bases). The CDR3 consists of 16 residues. Per germline, CDR1 LGHNA and CDR2 YNFKEQ. V shed 3 bases and J shed 4 bases, with 16 bases lying between them.

The V gene is TRBV2, the J gene TRBJ2-7; TRBD2 aligns across 7 bases. V lost 7 bases, J lost 3 bases, and 6 bases stayed unmatched. This CDR3 has 13 amino acids. Germline V gene data show CDR1 as SNHLY and CDR2 as FYNNEI. As DNA, the CDR3 is TGTGCCAGCATAGGCGGGAGTAGCTACGAGCAGTACTTC. Translating gives CASIGGSSYEQYF.

CDR3 sequence reads: CASSLAIGQGAIEQYF. The CDR3 coding sequence is TGTGCCAGCAGCTTGGCCATAGGACAGGGGGCTATCGAGCAGTACTTC. This chain links TRBV5-6 with TRBJ2-7; 11 nucleotides line up with TRBD1. Germline loops: CDR1 SGHDT, CDR2 YYEEEE. The length of the CDR3 is 16 residues. With 0 bases clipped from V and 6 bases from J, the junction kept 8 bases outside the gene matches.

The chain employs TRBV7-9 and TRBJ2-3; 11 nucleotides line up with TRBD2. The V gene's germline CDR1 is SEHNR and CDR2 FQNEAQ (reference sequence). CDR3 length equals 15 residues. The trim removed 5 bases at V and 3 bases at J, leaving 4 bases unmatched. The CDR3 DNA follows: TGTGCCAGCAGCCATAGCGGGGGGGGAACAGATACGCAGTATTTT. Translated: CASSHSGGGTDTQYF.

The chain links TRBV9 to TRBJ2-7; TRBD2 aligns across 10 bases. This CDR3 has 15 amino acids. The germline CDR1 and CDR2 sequences are SGDLS and YYNGEE. Losses at the gene ends were 0 bases for V and 4 bases for J; bases not matched to a gene: 4. The CDR3 sequence is CASSVEASGSYEQYF. For the CDR3, the DNA is TGTGCCAGCAGCGTAGAGGCTAGCGGGAGTTACGAGCAGTACTTC.

The chain has TRBV7-2 and TRBJ2-5; TRBD2 aligns across 10 bases. The CDR3 is made up of 19 amino acids. Germline CDR1 reads SGHTA; CDR2 reads FQGNSA. V lost 2 bases to trimming and J lost 3 bases; unmatched junction nucleotides: 15. The DNA of the CDR3 is TGTGCCAGCAGCTTATATGCCCCCACGCTAGCGGGAGTTAAAGAGACCCAGTACTTC. This sequence encodes CASSLYAPTLAGVKETQYF.

The chain combines TRBV10-3 with TRBJ2-5; 15 bases are shared with TRBD2. The CDR3 spans 18 residues. Germline CDR1 reads ENHRY; CDR2 reads SYGVKD. V lost 4 bases, J lost 1 base, and 7 bases stayed unmatched. The DNA of the CDR3 is TGTGCCATCAGTGGTGGACTAGCGGGAGGGCAAGGCCAAGAGACCCAGTACTTC. Encoded protein: CAISGGLAGGQGQETQYF.

The CDR3 nucleotides are TGTGCCTGGAGTGTTAAAGAGGGGGCCCAGTACTTC. Translation: CAWSVKEGAQYF. The V gene is TRBV30, the J gene TRBJ2-5, with D possibly TRBD1 on 6 matching bases. V was trimmed by 0 bases and J by 9 bases, leaving 11 bases between them. The germline V gene encodes CDR1 GTSNPN and CDR2 SVGIG (reference sequence). CDR3 length: 12 residues. Variable domain in full (rest from reference TRBV30 and TRBJ2-5): SQTIHQWPATLVQPVGSPLSLECTVEGTSNPNLYWYRQAAGRGLQLLFYSVGIGQISSEVPQNLSASRPQDRQFILSSKKLLLSDSGFYLCAWSVKEGAQYFGPGTRLLVL.

The rearrangement uses TRBV7-8 and TRBJ2-5; no reliable D call. The CDR3 length is 11 residues. Germline V CDR1 and CDR2: SGHVS, FQNEAQ. The V and J ends lost 3 bases and 5 bases respectively, with 4 bases between them. CDR3 protein: CASSFSETQYF. The CDR3 DNA reads TGTGCCAGCAGCTTTTCGGAGACCCAGTACTTC.